This T cell receptor beta chain comes out of a study of response to subunit inactivated influenza vaccine. One entry per CDR3 protein, called by TCRdb with MiXCR from the RT-PCR reads. The sample includes 300,000 to 350,000 distinct CDR3 sequences, 21% seen only once; the top ten take roughly 10%. This clonotype was detected a few times. Its antigen is not known. Study-level results: A suggestion made by the authors is that each seasonal influenza vaccination recruits few new T cells.

Germline CDR1 is ENHRY and CDR2 is SYGVKD. V lost 11 bases, J lost 3 bases, and 19 bases lay in between. The CDR3 is made up of 14 amino acids. This receptor was identified in a man between 50 and 70 years old who received an inactivated influenza vaccine. The chain uses TRBV10-3 and TRBJ1-1; unclear D gene. This material consisted of PBMCs from blood, taken less than 22 months after vaccination. CDR3 nucleotides: TGTGCCTCCCACTTCGGGCCAAGAGACACTGAAGCTTTCTTT. This encodes CASHFGPRDTEAFF.